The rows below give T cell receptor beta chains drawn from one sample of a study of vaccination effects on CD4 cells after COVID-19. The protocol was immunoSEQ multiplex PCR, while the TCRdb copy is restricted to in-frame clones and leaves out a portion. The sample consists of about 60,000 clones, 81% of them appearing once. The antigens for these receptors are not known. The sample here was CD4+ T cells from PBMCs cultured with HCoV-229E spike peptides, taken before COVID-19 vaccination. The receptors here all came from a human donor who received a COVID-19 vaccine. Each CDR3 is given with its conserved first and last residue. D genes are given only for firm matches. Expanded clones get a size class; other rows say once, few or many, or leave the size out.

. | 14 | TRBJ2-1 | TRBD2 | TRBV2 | CASNRVAGYNEQFF | TGTGCCAGCAATCGCGTAGCGGGGTACAATGAGCAGTTCTTC
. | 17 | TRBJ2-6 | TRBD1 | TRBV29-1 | CSVLEGQGSSGANVLTF | TGCAGCGTTTTGGAAGGACAGGGGAGCTCTGGGGCCAACGTCCTGACTTTC
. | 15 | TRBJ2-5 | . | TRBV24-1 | CATSDLSGFQETQYF | TGTGCCACCAGTGATTTATCTGGGTTCCAAGAGACCCAGTACTTC
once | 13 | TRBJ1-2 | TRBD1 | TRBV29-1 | CSSGSGTGDGYTF | TGCAGCTCCGGCTCAGGGACAGGGGATGGCTACACCTTC
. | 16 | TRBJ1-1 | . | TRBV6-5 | CASSYSGGRPNTEAFF | TGTGCCAGCAGTTACTCGGGAGGGAGGCCTAACACTGAAGCTTTCTTT
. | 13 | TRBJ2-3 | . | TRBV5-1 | CASSLWGADTQYF | TGCGCCAGCAGCTTATGGGGAGCAGATACGCAGTATTTT
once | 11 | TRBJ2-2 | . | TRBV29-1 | CSATNTGELFF | TGCAGCGCTACTAACACCGGGGAGCTGTTTTTT
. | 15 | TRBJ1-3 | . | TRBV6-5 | CASSYGGASGNTIYF | TGTGCCAGCAGTTACGGCGGTGCCTCTGGAAACACCATATATTTT
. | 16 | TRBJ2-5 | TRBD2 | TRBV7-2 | CASSLTGAGGPGTQYF | TGTGCCAGCAGCTTAACCGGAGCGGGGGGGCCGGGGACCCAGTACTTC
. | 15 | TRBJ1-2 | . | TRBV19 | CASSSVRGQLHGYTF | TGTGCCAGTAGTAGTGTCCGGGGGCAGCTCCATGGCTACACCTTC
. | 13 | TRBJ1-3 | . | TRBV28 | CASGGINGNTIYF | TGTGCCAGCGGGGGGATTAATGGAAACACCATATATTTT
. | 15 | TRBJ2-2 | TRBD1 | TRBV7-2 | CASSLDRGNTGELFF | TGTGCCAGCAGCTTAGACAGGGGAAACACCGGGGAGCTGTTTTTT
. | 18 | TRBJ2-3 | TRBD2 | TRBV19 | CASSRRLAGGSSTDTQYF | TGTGCCAGTAGTCGGCGACTAGCGGGGGGGAGTAGCACAGATACGCAGTATTTT
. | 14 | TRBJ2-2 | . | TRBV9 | CASSVWRGTGELFF | TGTGCCAGCAGCGTATGGAGAGGCACCGGGGAGCTGTTTTTT
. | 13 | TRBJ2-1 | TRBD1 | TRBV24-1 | CATSDPGRGEQFF | TGTGCCACCAGTGATCCCGGCAGGGGGGAGCAGTTCTTC
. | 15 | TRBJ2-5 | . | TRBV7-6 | CASSRETGRQETQYF | TGTGCCAGCAGCAGGGAGACAGGGAGGCAAGAGACCCAGTACTTC
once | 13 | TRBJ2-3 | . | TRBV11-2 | CASRPQGTDTQYF | TGTGCCAGCAGACCGCAAGGCACAGATACGCAGTATTTT
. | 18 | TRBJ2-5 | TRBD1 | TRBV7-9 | CASSGPRGRDRVQETQYF | TGTGCCAGCAGCGGTCCCCGGGGAAGGGACAGGGTCCAAGAGACCCAGTACTTC
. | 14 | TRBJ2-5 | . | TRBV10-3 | CAISESTGEETQYF | TGTGCCATCAGTGAGTCGACGGGGGAGGAGACCCAGTACTTC
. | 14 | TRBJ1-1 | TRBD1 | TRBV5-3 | CARSKGTVNTEAFF | TGTGCCAGAAGCAAGGGGACAGTGAACACTGAAGCTTTCTTT
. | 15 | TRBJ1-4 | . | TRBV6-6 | CASSYSPGEEEKLFF | TGTGCCAGCAGTTACTCGCCCGGGGAGGAGGAAAAACTGTTTTTT
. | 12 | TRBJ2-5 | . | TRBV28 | CASSLYQETQYF | TGTGCCAGCAGCCTATATCAAGAGACCCAGTACTTC
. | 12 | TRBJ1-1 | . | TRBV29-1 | CSVGEGDTEAFF | TGCAGCGTTGGAGAGGGGGACACTGAAGCTTTCTTT
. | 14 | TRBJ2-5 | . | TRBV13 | CASSFPGNQETQYF | TGTGCCAGCAGCTTTCCGGGTAACCAAGAGACCCAGTACTTC
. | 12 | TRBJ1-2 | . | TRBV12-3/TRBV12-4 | CASSLNNYGYTF | TGTGCCAGCAGTTTAAACAACTATGGCTACACCTTC
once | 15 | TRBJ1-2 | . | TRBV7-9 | CASSRSEPYNYGYTF | TGTGCCAGCAGCCGTTCCGAACCCTACAACTATGGCTACACCTTC
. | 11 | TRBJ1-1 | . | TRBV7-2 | CASSSLTLAFF | TGTGCCAGCAGCTCCCTTACTCTAGCTTTCTTT
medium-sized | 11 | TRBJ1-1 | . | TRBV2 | CASTLPGKAFF | TGTGCCAGCACCCTCCCGGGCAAAGCTTTCTTT
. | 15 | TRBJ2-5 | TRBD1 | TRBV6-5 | CASSPPGQYQETQYF | TGTGCCAGCAGTCCACCGGGACAGTACCAAGAGACCCAGTACTTC
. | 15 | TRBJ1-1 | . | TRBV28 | CASSLPGQMNTEAFF | TGTGCCAGCAGTTTACCCGGACAAATGAACACTGAAGCTTTCTTT
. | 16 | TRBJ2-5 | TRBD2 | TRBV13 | CASSYRTSGGEETQYF | TGTGCCAGCAGCTACAGGACTAGCGGGGGGGAAGAGACCCAGTACTTC
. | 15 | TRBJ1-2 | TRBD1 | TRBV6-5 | CASRAGTGAYYGYTF | TGTGCCAGCAGGGCCGGGACAGGGGCCTACTATGGCTACACCTTC
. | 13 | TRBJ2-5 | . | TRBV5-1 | CASGWTDQETQYF | TGCGCCAGCGGCTGGACAGACCAAGAGACCCAGTACTTC
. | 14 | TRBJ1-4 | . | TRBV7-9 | CASSLMGTNEKLFF | TGTGCCAGCAGCTTAATGGGAACTAATGAAAAACTGTTTTTT
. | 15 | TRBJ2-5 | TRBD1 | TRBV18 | CASSPSGTEQETQYF | TGTGCCAGCTCACCTTCCGGGACAGAACAAGAGACCCAGTACTTC
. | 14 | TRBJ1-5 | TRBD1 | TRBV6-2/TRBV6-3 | CASSYQGGNQPQHF | TGTGCCAGCAGTTACCAGGGGGGGAATCAGCCCCAGCATTTT
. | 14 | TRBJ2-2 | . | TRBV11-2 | CASSFTENTGELFF | TGTGCCAGCAGCTTTACCGAGAACACCGGGGAGCTGTTTTTT
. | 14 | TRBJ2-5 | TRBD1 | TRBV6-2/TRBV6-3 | CASSYWDRGETQYF | TGTGCCAGCAGTTACTGGGACAGAGGAGAGACCCAGTACTTC
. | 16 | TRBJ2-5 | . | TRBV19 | CASSLNLALYQETQYF | TGTGCCAGTAGCCTGAATCTGGCCTTGTACCAAGAGACCCAGTACTTC
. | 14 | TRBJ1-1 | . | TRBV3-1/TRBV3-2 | CASSQEIRVTEAFF | TGTGCCAGCAGCCAAGAGATCAGGGTCACTGAAGCTTTCTTT
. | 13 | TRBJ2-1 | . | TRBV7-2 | CASSLDGAAEQFF | TGTGCCAGCAGCTTAGACGGGGCGGCTGAGCAGTTCTTC